This TCR beta chain was captured in a study of beta chain features in type 1 diabetes. Study-wide context: Age, gender and cell yields were alike across patients and healthy donors. All samples combined gave roughly 100 million sorted cells for examination. Study-level findings and limits: Short templates might get an advantage during PCR, and this would be equal in patients and controls.

Expressed TCRB transcripts were sequenced because the entire RNA isolate underwent reverse transcription. Sequencing was performed with immunoSEQ multiplex PCR; in TCRdb, only in-frame clones are kept and a portion is missing. This table has over 300,000 clones, around 7.6% appearing once. Purities in excess of 95% were seen in all sorted populations. The sample holds a few counts of this clone. What it binds is unknown. Germline is not matched at one junction end, which may reflect a read error. The sequencing input was central memory CD4+ T cells from blood. This sequence was found in a woman between 18 and 29 years old in good health.

CDR3 sequence reads: CASSQDLGLAVDF. The CDR3, as DNA: TGCGCCAGCAGCCAAGATCTAGGACTAGCGGTAGACTTC. This chain uses TRBV4-3 with TRBJ2-7, with TRBD2 matching over 10 bases. The germline V gene encodes CDR1 LGHNA and CDR2 YSLEER. This CDR3 comprises 13 residues.